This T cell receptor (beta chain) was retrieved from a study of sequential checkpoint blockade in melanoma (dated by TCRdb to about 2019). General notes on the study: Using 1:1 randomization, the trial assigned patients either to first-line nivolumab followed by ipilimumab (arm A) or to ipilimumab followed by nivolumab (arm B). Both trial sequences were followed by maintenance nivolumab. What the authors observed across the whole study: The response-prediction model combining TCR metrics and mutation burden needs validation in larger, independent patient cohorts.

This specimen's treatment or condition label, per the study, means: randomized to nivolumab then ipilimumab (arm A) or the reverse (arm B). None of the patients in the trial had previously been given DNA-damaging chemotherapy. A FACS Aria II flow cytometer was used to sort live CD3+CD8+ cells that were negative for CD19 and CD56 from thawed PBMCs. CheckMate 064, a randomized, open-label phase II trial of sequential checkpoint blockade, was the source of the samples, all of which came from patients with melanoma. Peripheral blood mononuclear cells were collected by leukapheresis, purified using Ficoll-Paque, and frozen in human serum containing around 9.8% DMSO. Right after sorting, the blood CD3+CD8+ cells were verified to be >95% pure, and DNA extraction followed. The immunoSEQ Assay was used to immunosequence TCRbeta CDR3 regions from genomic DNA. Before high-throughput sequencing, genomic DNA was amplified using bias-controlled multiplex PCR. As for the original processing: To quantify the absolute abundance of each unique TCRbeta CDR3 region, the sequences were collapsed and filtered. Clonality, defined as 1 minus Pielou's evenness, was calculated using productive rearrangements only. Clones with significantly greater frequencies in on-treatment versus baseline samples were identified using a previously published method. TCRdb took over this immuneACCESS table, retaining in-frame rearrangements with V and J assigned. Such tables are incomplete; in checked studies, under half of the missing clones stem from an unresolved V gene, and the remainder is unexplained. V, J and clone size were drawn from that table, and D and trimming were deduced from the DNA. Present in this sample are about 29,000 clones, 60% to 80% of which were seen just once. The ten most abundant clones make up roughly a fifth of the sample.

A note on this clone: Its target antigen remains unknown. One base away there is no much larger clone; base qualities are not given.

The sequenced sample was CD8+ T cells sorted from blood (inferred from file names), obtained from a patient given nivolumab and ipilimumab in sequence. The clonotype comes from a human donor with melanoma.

The bases read TGCGCCAGCAGCCGTGGACTAGCGGAGGCCAGAGTCACCGGGGAGCTGTTTTTT. Translated, this gives CASSRGLAEARVTGELFF. The chain is made from TRBV4-1 and TRBJ2-2; the junction holds 10 bases that match TRBD2. Sequences MGHRA (CDR1) and YSYEKL (CDR2) are obtained from the germline V gene. The CDR3 runs 18 residues from the cysteine to the phenylalanine. The CDR3 DNA has 54 bases and is translated from base 1. Germline trimming: 4 bases from V, 4 bases from J; junction bases outside gene matches: 12.